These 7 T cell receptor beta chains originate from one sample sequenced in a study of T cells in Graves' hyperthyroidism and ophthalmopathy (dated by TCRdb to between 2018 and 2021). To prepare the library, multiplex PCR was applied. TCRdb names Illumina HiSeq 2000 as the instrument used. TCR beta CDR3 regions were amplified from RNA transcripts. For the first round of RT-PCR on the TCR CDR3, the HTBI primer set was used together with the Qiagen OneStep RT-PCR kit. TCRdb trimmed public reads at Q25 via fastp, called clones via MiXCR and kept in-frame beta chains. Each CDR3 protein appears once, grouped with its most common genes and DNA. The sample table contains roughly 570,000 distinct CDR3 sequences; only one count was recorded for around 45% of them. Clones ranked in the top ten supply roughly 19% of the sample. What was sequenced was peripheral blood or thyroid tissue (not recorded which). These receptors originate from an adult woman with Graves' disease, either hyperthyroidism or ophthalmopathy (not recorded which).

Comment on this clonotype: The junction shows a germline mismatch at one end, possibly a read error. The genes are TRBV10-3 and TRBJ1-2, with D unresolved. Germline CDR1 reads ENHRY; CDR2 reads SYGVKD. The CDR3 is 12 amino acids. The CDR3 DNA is TGTGCCAGCAGTGAGCAGGCCGCTGGCTACACCTTC. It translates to CASSEQAAGYTF.

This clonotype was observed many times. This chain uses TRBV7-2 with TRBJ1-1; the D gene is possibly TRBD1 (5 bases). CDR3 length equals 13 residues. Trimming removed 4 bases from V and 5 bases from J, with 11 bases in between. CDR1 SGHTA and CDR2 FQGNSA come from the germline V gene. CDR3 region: CASSSMGETEAFF. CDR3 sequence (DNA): TGTGCCAGCAGCTCAATGGGGGAGACTGAAGCTTTCTTT.

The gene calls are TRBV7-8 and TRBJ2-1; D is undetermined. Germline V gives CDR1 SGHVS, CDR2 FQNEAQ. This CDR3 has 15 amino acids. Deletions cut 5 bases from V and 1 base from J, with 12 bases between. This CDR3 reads CASSRRAGSYNEQFF. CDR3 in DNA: TGTGCCAGCAGCCGTCGCGCTGGGTCCTACAATGAGCAGTTCTTC.

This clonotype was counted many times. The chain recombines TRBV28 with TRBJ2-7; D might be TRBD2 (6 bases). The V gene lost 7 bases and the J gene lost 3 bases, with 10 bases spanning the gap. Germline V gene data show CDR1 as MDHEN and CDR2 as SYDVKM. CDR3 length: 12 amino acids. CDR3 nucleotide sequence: TGTGCCAGCATAGGAGGGGTCTACGAGCAGTACTTC. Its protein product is CASIGGVYEQYF.

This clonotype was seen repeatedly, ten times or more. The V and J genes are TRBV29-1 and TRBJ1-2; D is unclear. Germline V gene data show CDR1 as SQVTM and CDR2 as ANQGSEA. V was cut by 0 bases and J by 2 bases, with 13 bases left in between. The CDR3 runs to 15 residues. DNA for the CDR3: TGCAGCGTTGAAGATCACGGCAGAGGAAACTATGGCTACACCTTC. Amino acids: CSVEDHGRGNYGYTF.

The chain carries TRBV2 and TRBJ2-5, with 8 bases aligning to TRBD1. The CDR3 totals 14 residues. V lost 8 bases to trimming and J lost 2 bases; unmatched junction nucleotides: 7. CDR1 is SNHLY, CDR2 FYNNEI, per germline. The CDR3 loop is CASRRQGRQETQYF. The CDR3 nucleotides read TGTGCCAGCCGCCGACAGGGGCGACAAGAGACCCAGTACTTC.

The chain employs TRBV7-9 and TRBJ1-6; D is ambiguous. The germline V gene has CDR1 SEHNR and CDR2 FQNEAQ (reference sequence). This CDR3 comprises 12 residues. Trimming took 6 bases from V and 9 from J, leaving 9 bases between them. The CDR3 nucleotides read TGTGCCAGCAGGTTGAGTAGTTCACCCCTCCACTTT. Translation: CASRLSSSPLHF.